The present TCR beta chain was sequenced within a study of blood T cell repertoires in COVID-19. Study-level information: Samples representing acute and convalescent COVID-19 were sourced from the United States, Italy and Spain. In each case, the material was cDNA or gDNA derived from T cells, B-cell-depleted T cells, or PBMCs.

As handled by the study authors: Researchers report that nucleated cell counts were estimated from reference gene primer amplification. The method was immunoSEQ multiplex PCR; TCRdb's version includes in-frame clones alone and lacks a portion of them. D and trimming were read from the DNA, whereas the V and J calls and clone size are those reported in that table. The data show about 360,000 clones, with 65% to 90% seen just once and less than 9% held by the top ten. The CDR3 is made up of 16 amino acids. The V and J ends lost 5 bases and 9 bases, in that order; junction bases with no gene match: 11. The germline gives CDR1 SGHTA, CDR2 FQGNSA.

The clonotype comes from a woman aged 55-69 years with COVID-19, enrolled during active disease. This chain connects TRBV7-2 to TRBJ1-6; 9 nucleotides line up with TRBD1. Sequencing input: peripheral blood. CDR3 sequence reads: CASSPRTGEFGSPLHF. CDR3 DNA sequence: TGTGCCAGCAGCCCCCGGACAGGGGAGTTCGGTTCACCCCTCCACTTT.